Below are 8 T cell receptor beta chains sequenced from a single sample in a study of tumour-infiltrating T cells in Burkitt lymphoma. Repertoires were generated with immunoSEQ multiplex PCR, while TCRdb's copy carries only in-frame clones and drops some. The table has approximately 46,000 clones, roughly 31% seen once. The sequenced material came from tumor tissue. These receptors were obtained from a human donor with Burkitt lymphoma.

Only a few counts were recorded for this clone. The chain is built from TRBV29-1 and TRBJ2-1; the match to TRBD1 covers 10 bases. There are 11 residues in the CDR3. Germline-derived CDR1 and CDR2 are SQVTM and ANQGSEA. The CDR3 is CSMDRGNEQFF. The CDR3 region has the DNA TGCAGTATGGACAGGGGGAATGAGCAGTTCTTC.

The sample holds a few counts of this clone. This sequence joins TRBV19 and TRBJ2-7; D gene ambiguous. CDR3 length: 14 amino acids. The germline V and J ends were trimmed by 1 base and 0 bases, with 7 bases remaining between them. CDR1 LNHDA and CDR2 SQIVND come from the germline V gene (reference sequence). CDR3 nucleotides: TGTGCCAGTAGTATAGTCCCAGGCTCCTACGAGCAGTACTTC. Its protein is CASSIVPGSYEQYF. The variable domain in full, completed from reference TRBV19 and TRBJ2-7, reads DGGITQSPKYLFRKEGQNVTLSCEQNLNHDAMYWYRQDPGQGLRLIYYSQIVNDFQKGDIAEGYSVSREKKESFPLTVTSAQKNPTAFYLCASSIVPGSYEQYFGPGTRLTVT.

V usage is TRBV9 and J usage is TRBJ1-1; TRBD1 is a possible D gene (6 bases). Trimming removed 8 bases at V and 0 bases at J, with 11 bases between. The CDR3 covers 13 residues. From germline, CDR1 is SGDLS and CDR2 YYNGEE. The CDR3 DNA follows: TGTGCCAGTTCGGGGGCGGTGAACACTGAAGCTTTCTTT. Its translation is CASSGAVNTEAFF.

This clone was counted a few times. V gene TRBV2 combines with J gene TRBJ2-7, with TRBD1 matching 9 bases. The CDR3 has 14 amino acids. V lost 6 bases, J lost 4 bases, and 7 bases stayed unmatched. Germline V gene sequence: CDR1 SNHLY, CDR2 FYNNEI. CDR3 sequence (DNA): TGTGCCAGCAGCGCACAGGGGGCTGGTTACGAGCAGTACTTC. It encodes CASSAQGAGYEQYF.

The J gene is TRBJ1-6, the V gene TRBV9; 9 nucleotides agree with TRBD1. V lost 0 bases to trimming and J lost 7 bases; unmatched junction nucleotides: 5. The CDR3 has 16 residues. The germline gives CDR1 SGDLS, CDR2 YYNGEE. CDR3 nucleotide sequence: TGTGCCAGCAGCGTAGGGACAGGGGAGAGCAATTCACCCCTCCACTTT. This encodes CASSVGTGESNSPLHF.

The chain couples TRBV6-5 to TRBJ2-7; the D gene is possibly TRBD1 (6 bases). Germline CDR1 and CDR2: MNHEY and SVGAGI. V was pared by 0 bases and J by 3 bases, with 9 bases between. The CDR3 covers 14 residues. The CDR3 DNA is TGTGCCAGCAGTTACTCAAGGGGGAACTACGAGCAGTACTTC. Protein product: CASSYSRGNYEQYF.

A few counts support this clone. This chain links TRBV5-6 with TRBJ2-6; the D call may be TRBD1 or TRBD2 (5 bases each). The CDR3 contains 15 residues. Trimming took 2 bases from V and 4 from J, leaving 10 bases between them. Germline-derived CDR1 and CDR2 are SGHDT and YYEEEE. The CDR3 DNA follows: TGTGCCAGCAGCTTTAGAGGGACCGGGGCCAACGTCCTGACTTTC. Protein sequence: CASSFRGTGANVLTF.

The chain carries TRBV4-1 and TRBJ1-1; 9 bases are shared with TRBD1. The CDR3 loop spans 14 amino acids. With V trimmed by 6 bases and J by 4 bases, 6 bases remained unmatched. Germline lookup yields CDR1 MGHRA and CDR2 YSYEKL. The chain's CDR3 is CASSLRTGVTEAFF. The CDR3 DNA reads TGCGCCAGCAGTCTTCGGACAGGGGTCACTGAAGCTTTCTTT.